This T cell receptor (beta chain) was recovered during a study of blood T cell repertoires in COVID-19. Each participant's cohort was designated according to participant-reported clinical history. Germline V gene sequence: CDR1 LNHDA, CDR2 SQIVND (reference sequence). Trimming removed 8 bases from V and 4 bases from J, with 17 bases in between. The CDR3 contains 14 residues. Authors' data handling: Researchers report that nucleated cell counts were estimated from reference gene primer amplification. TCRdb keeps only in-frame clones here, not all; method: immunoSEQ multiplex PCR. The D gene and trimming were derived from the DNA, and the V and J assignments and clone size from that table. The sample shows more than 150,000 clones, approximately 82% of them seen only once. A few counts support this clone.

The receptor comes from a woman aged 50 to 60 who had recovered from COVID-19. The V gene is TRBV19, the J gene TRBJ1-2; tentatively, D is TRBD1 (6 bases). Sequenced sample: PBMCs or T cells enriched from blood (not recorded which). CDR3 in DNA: TGTGCCAGTTTGGTCACAGGGTCGGTCTATGGCTACACCTTC. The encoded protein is CASLVTGSVYGYTF.